This T cell receptor (beta chain) derives from a study of CD8 T cells in Susac syndrome. Random-hexamer reverse transcription was applied to about 0.45 to 1 ug RNA. An immunoSEQ multiplex PCR generated amplified TCR beta CDR3 products spanning 54 Vbeta and 13 Jbeta. TCRdb re-called the immunoSEQ multiplex PCR reads through MiXCR, storing one row per CDR3 protein. This table holds 95,000 to 150,000 distinct CDR3 sequences, 85% to 95% found once. Study results and caveats: TCR sequencing and HLA analysis covered a relatively small number of individuals.

V was trimmed by 5 bases and J by 1 base, leaving 13 bases between them. This CDR3 has 15 residues. Germline CDR1 reads PRHDT; CDR2 reads FYEKMQ (reference sequence). Comments on this clonotype: The antigen is undetermined.

Sequencing of TCR beta covered CD8+ and CD4+ T cells obtained from blood. CD8+ and CD4+ T cells were negatively isolated; TEMRA cells were FACS-enriched. Sequencing was carried out using CD8+ T cells from PBMCs. The chain couples TRBV13 to TRBJ2-3, with a tentative D call TRBD2 (5 bases). The TCR comes from a human donor with multiple sclerosis. The DNA of the CDR3 is TGTGCCAGCAGCCCAACCATCGGGGGCACAGATACGCAGTATTTT. This sequence encodes CASSPTIGGTDTQYF. Variable domain in full (rest from reference TRBV13 and TRBJ2-3): AAGVIQSPRHLIKEKRETATLKCYPIPRHDTVYWYQQGPGQDPQFLISFYEKMQSDKGSIPDRFSAQQFSDYHSELNMSSLELGDSALYFCASSPTIGGTDTQYFGPGTRLTVL.